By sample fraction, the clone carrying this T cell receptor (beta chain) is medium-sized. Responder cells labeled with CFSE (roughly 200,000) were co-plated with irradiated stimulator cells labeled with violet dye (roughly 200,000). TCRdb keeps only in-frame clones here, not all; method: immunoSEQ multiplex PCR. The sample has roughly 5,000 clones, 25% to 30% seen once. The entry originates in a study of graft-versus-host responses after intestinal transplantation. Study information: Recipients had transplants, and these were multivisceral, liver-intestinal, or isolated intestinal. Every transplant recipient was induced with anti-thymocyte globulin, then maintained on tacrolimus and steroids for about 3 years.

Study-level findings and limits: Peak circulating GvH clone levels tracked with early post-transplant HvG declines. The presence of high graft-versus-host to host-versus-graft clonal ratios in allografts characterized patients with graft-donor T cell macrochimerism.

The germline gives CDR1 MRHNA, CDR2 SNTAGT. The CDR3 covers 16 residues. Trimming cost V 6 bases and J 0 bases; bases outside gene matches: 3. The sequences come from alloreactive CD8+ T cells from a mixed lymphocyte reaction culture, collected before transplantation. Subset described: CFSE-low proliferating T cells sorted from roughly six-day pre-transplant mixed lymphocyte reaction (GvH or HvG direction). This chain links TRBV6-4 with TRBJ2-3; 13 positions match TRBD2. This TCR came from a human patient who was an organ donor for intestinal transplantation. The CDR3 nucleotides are TGTGCCAGCAGCGGACTAGCGGGGGAAAGCACAGATACGCAGTATTTT. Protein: CASSGLAGESTDTQYF.